What follows are 14 T cell receptor beta chains derived from one specimen sequenced in a study of blood T cell repertoires in COVID-19. Produced via immunoSEQ multiplex PCR; TCRdb's table is partial and in-frame only. Of around 200,000 clones listed, approximately 81% are singletons. The specimen sequenced was peripheral blood. These receptor sequences come from a person between 65 and 80 years old with COVID-19, enrolled during active disease.

This rearrangement joins TRBV27 to TRBJ2-1, with a tentative D call TRBD2 (6 bases). The V and J ends lost 2 bases and 7 bases respectively, with 12 bases between them. In germline, CDR1 is MNHEY, CDR2 SMNVEV (reference sequence). The CDR3 is 14 residues long. The CDR3 sequence is CASSLAGTSNEQFF. The DNA for the CDR3 is TGTGCCAGCAGTTTAGCCGGGACTTCAAATGAGCAGTTCTTC.

The chain has TRBV5-5 and TRBJ1-4; 7 bases map to TRBD1. After removal of 4 bases from V and 8 bases from J, the junction contained 8 bases not matched to a gene. The CDR3 extends over 14 amino acids. Germline assignment: CDR1 SGHKS and CDR2 YYEKEE (reference sequence). Here the CDR3 reads CASSLDRAKEKLFF. The CDR3 DNA reads TGTGCCAGCAGCCTAGACAGGGCCAAGGAAAAACTGTTTTTT.

The chain has TRBV11-3 and TRBJ2-1, with TRBD2 identical over 11 bases. The J segment lost 4 bases and the V segment lost 5 bases, leaving 4 bases of the junction unmatched. This CDR3 spans 15 amino acids. Germline loops: CDR1 SGHNT, CDR2 YENEEA. The CDR3 here is CASSVTSGAYNEQFF. For the CDR3, the DNA is TGTGCCAGCAGCGTGACTAGCGGGGCATACAATGAGCAGTTCTTC.

The chain uses TRBV7-2 and TRBJ2-1; 9 bases are a match to TRBD2. Germline V CDR1 and CDR2: SGHTA, FQGNSA. The length of the CDR3 is 15 residues. Losses at the gene ends were 4 bases for V and 5 bases for J; bases not matched to a gene: 6. CDR3 sequence reads: CASSSGTSPDNEQFF. CDR3 DNA: TGTGCCAGCAGCTCCGGGACTAGCCCCGACAATGAGCAGTTCTTC. The full variable domain, completed using reference TRBV7-2 and TRBJ2-1, is GAGVSQSPSNKVTEKGKDVELRCDPISGHTALYWYRQSLGQGLEFLIYFQGNSAPDKSGLPSDRFSAERTGGSVSTLTIQRTQQEDSAVYLCASSSGTSPDNEQFFGPGTRLTVL.

This clone was observed a single time. The chain uses TRBV7-2 and TRBJ2-1; possible D gene TRBD2, 6 bases. The V and J ends lost 1 base and 7 bases respectively, with 11 bases between them. CDR1 and CDR2 from the germline V gene are SGHTA and FQGNSA. This CDR3 spans 14 amino acids. CDR3 DNA sequence: TGTGCCAGCAGCTTAGTCCGGGGGTTTAATGAGCAGTTCTTC. Translation: CASSLVRGFNEQFF.

The gene calls are TRBV5-8 and TRBJ2-5, with a tentative D call TRBD2 (6 bases). Germline CDR1 and CDR2: SGHTS and YDEGEE. Trimming cost V 0 bases and J 1 base, with 13 bases left between them. This CDR3 region has 16 residues. CDR3 protein: CASSLGSEGIQETQYF. The CDR3 nucleotides are TGTGCCAGCAGCTTGGGGTCGGAGGGAATCCAAGAGACCCAGTACTTC.

V and J are TRBV19 and TRBJ2-2; 8 positions match TRBD1. With 8 bases clipped from V and 6 bases from J, the junction kept 8 bases outside the gene matches. This CDR3 is 14 amino acids long. Germline lookup yields CDR1 LNHDA and CDR2 SQIVND (reference sequence). In nucleotides, the CDR3 is TGTGCCAGTCAAGGACAGGGAGTAGCCGGGGAGCTGTTTTTT. Its protein is CASQGQGVAGELFF.

The rearrangement uses TRBV6-2 or TRBV6-3 and TRBJ2-7; TRBD2 matches at 9 bases. V lost 5 bases to trimming and J lost 6 bases; unmatched junction nucleotides: 14. CDR3 length: 16 amino acids. Looked up from germline, CDR1 is MNHEY and CDR2 is SVGEGT. The CDR3 region is CASSRRLAEGLGEQYF. The DNA of the CDR3 is TGTGCCAGCAGTCGGCGACTAGCGGAGGGTTTGGGCGAGCAGTACTTC.

The genes are TRBV19 and TRBJ2-5; 10 bases agree with TRBD2. Unmatched junction bases numbered 8, after V lost 5 bases and J lost 5 bases. The germline V gene has CDR1 LNHDA and CDR2 SQIVND (reference sequence). There are 15 residues in the CDR3. The CDR3 here is CASSPRAGGPETQYF. The CDR3 region has the DNA TGTGCCAGTAGTCCCCGAGCGGGGGGGCCGGAGACCCAGTACTTC.

Written as DNA, the CDR3 is TGTGCCAGCCAATGGGGGACAGGGAGTGGCTACACCTTC. It translates to CASQWGTGSGYTF. The chain recombines TRBV19 with TRBJ1-2; 9 bases are shared with TRBD1. The V gene end was trimmed by 9 bases and the J gene end by 7 bases; junction bases not matched to a gene: 9. CDR1 and CDR2 from the germline V gene are LNHDA and SQIVND (reference sequence). The CDR3 is 13 residues long.

The chain employs TRBV27 and TRBJ1-3, with D unclear. The CDR3 is 17 amino acids. Germline CDR1 reads MNHEY; CDR2 reads SMNVEV (reference sequence). V was pared by 5 bases and J by 0 bases, with 17 bases between. The CDR3, as DNA: TGTGCCAGCAGTCTGACCGGCGGCGGATCCTCTGGAAACACCATATATTTT. Its protein product is CASSLTGGGSSGNTIYF.

The chain joins TRBV9 to TRBJ2-5; D is uncertain. With 3 bases removed from V and 0 bases from J, the gap between germline ends came to 9 bases. The CDR3 covers 14 residues. Germline-derived CDR1 and CDR2 are SGDLS and YYNGEE. CDR3: CASSEAGNQETQYF. The CDR3 region has the DNA TGTGCCAGCAGCGAGGCAGGAAACCAAGAGACCCAGTACTTC.

The chain employs TRBV29-1 and TRBJ2-1, with 11 bases aligning to TRBD2. This CDR3 spans 11 amino acids. Trimming took 7 bases from V and 12 from J; bases not matched to a gene: 5. Germline CDR1 reads SQVTM; CDR2 reads ANQGSEA. CDR3 nucleotide sequence: TGCAGCGAAACTAGCGGGAGTGCGCAGTTCTTC. It translates to CSETSGSAQFF.

This chain links TRBV2 with TRBJ2-7; a weak D match, TRBD1 (6 bases). Per germline, CDR1 SNHLY and CDR2 FYNNEI. V was pared by 7 bases and J by 6 bases, with 22 bases between. This CDR3 contains 15 residues. CDR3: CASTGQAGVRSEQYF. Here the CDR3 DNA reads TGTGCCAGCACCGGCCAGGCAGGGGTCCGCAGCGAGCAGTACTTC.